These 4 T cell receptor beta chains were all obtained from the same sample, sequenced in a study of shared clonotypes between healthy human individuals. Clones were read by immunoSEQ multiplex PCR, and TCRdb kept only the in-frame ones, dropping some. This sample has hundreds of thousands of clones, with about 96% found just once. CD8 cells regarded as naive lacked CD45RO, were positively chosen for CCR7, and omitted terminally differentiated effector memory CD45RA+ cells. The material sequenced was naive CD8+ T cells sorted from blood. These receptors originate from a young man in good health.

The chain uses TRBV27 and TRBJ2-7, with D perhaps TRBD2 (6 bases). Per the germline V gene, CDR1 is MNHEY and CDR2 is SMNVEV (reference sequence). Trimming cost V 8 bases and J 6 bases, with 17 bases left between them. The CDR3 is made up of 13 amino acids. The CDR3 region has the DNA TGTGCCAGCTCCAAAGGAGGGCCGCGCGAGCAGTACTTC. Translating it yields CASSKGGPREQYF.

The chain recombines TRBV7-8 with TRBJ1-3; D perhaps matches TRBD1 (5 bases). Trimming took 5 bases from V and 2 from J, leaving 28 bases between them. The germline V gene has CDR1 SGHVS and CDR2 FQNEAQ. There are 20 residues in the CDR3. In nucleotides, the CDR3 is TGTGCCAGCAGCCCGCATGCCGGGACTATCCCCTCTATGCCTGGAAACACCATATATTTT. Protein product: CASSPHAGTIPSMPGNTIYF.

This sequence joins TRBV4-1 and TRBJ2-7; no definite D call. V lost 0 bases and J 3 bases, leaving 12 bases between the germline ends. The CDR3 is 15 residues long. Germline CDR1 MGHRA, CDR2 YSYEKL. In nucleotides, the CDR3 is TGCGCCAGCAGCCAAGACTCAGGTAGAGGCTACGAGCAGTACTTC. Its protein is CASSQDSGRGYEQYF.

The chain couples TRBV5-1 to TRBJ2-1, with 10 bases matching TRBD2. CDR1 and CDR2 (germline): SGHRS, YFSETQ. With 1 base clipped from V and 4 bases from J, the junction kept 8 bases outside the gene matches. The CDR3 is 17 amino acids. The CDR3: CASSLSRTSGGYNEQFF. The CDR3 DNA is TGCGCCAGCAGCTTGTCCCGGACTAGCGGAGGATACAATGAGCAGTTCTTC.